This T cell receptor beta chain derives from a study of T cells after yellow fever vaccination. Study results and limitations: Any FACS-sorted repertoire could hold abundant clonotypes that contaminate it from the bulk population. Reappearance after the booster was seen for most primary-vaccination clones, at 96% CD4 and roughly 90% CD8. A minor fraction of clonotypes spanned both CD4 and CD8 compartments.

Germline lookup yields CDR1 SGHAT and CDR2 FQNNGV. The ends lost 2 bases at V and 2 bases at J; junction bases unmatched: 9. The CDR3 consists of 18 residues. One entry per CDR3 protein, called by TCRdb with MiXCR from the 5' RACE reads. The data show hundreds of thousands of distinct CDR3 sequences, approximately 15% seen once. Remarks on this clonotype: What it binds is unknown.

The input for sequencing was PBMCs, taken on the day of the yellow fever booster vaccination. This receptor was taken from a man younger than 40 who received the YFV17D yellow fever vaccine. The rearrangement joins TRBV11-2 to TRBJ2-7; TRBD2 matches at 13 bases. DNA for the CDR3: TGTGCCAGCAGCTTATATACGGCAGGGACTAGCGGGGCCTACGAGCAGTACTTC. Protein product: CASSLYTAGTSGAYEQYF.